These 29 T cell receptor beta chains were sequenced from one sample in a study of shared clonotypes between healthy human individuals (dated by TCRdb to about 2020). Libraries were made using the immunoSEQ multiplex PCR assay. As stored in TCRdb, this immuneACCESS dataset retains in-frame rearrangements with V and J assigned. A fraction of the clones does not appear; measured against another copy, unresolved V genes explain less than half of the discrepancy, and the remainder lacks a known reason. This sample lists around 430,000 clones; 75% to 85% were detected once. Around 13% of the sample is held by the ten biggest clonotypes. What was sequenced was PBMCs. These receptors originate from a woman between 35 and 50 years old in good health. Some clones in this sample may be carry-over from other donors' samples.

The chain has TRBV28 and TRBJ2-3; D gene ambiguous. Trimming shortened V by 2 bases and J by 2 bases, and 11 bases separated the two germline ends. CDR3 length: 15 residues. Per germline, CDR1 MDHEN and CDR2 SYDVKM. The CDR3 region has the DNA TGTGCCAGCAGTTTAAGGGCAGACTTCACAGATACGCAGTATTTT. As protein: CASSLRADFTDTQYF.

The chain uses TRBV7-9 and TRBJ2-5, with TRBD1 identical over 8 bases. Germline lookup yields CDR1 SEHNR and CDR2 FQNEAQ (reference sequence). With 5 bases clipped from V and 7 bases from J, the junction kept 15 bases outside the gene matches. This CDR3 has 16 amino acids. The CDR3 DNA is TGTGCCAGCAGCAGTAGGTCCAGGGGGCTTCAGGGGACCCAGTACTTC. As protein: CASSSRSRGLQGTQYF.

This clone appeared a few times. The rearrangement uses TRBV7-6 and TRBJ2-3; 10 nucleotides align to TRBD2. CDR1 and CDR2 from the germline V gene are SGHVS and FNYEAQ. Losses at the gene ends were 5 bases for V and 6 bases for J; bases not matched to a gene: 8. This CDR3 has 15 amino acids. CDR3 region: CASSKLAGARDTQYF. CDR3 bases: TGTGCCAGCAGCAAGCTAGCGGGAGCTAGGGATACGCAGTATTTT.

CDR3 nucleotides: TGCGCCAGCAGTGAAGTAGGACTTTCCTACAATGAGCAGTTCTTC. Translation gives CASSEVGLSYNEQFF. The rearrangement joins TRBV10-2 to TRBJ2-1; D may be TRBD2 (5 bases). The germline V gene has CDR1 WSHSY and CDR2 SAAADI. V lost 3 bases and J lost 1, with 10 bases in between. This CDR3 is 15 amino acids long.

The V and J genes are TRBV5-1 and TRBJ2-3, with D maybe TRBD2 (6 bases). The germline CDR1 and CDR2 sequences are SGHRS and YFSETQ. CDR3 length: 13 amino acids. V dropped 7 bases and J dropped 0 bases, with 9 bases sitting between them. CDR3 loop: CASGRDSTDTQYF. In DNA form, the CDR3 reads TGCGCCAGCGGGCGGGACAGCACAGATACGCAGTATTTT.

This clone was recorded many times. V usage is TRBV19 and J usage is TRBJ2-1; 7 bases align to TRBD2. The CDR3 contains 18 residues. The V and J ends lost 3 bases and 9 bases, in that order; junction bases with no gene match: 20. Germline V CDR1 and CDR2: LNHDA, SQIVND (reference sequence). The CDR3 sequence is CASSILSVGLGPKGEQFF. The CDR3, as DNA: TGTGCCAGTAGTATCCTGTCTGTCGGACTAGGGCCCAAGGGTGAGCAGTTCTTC.

This clone was counted ten times or more. The CDR3 nucleotides are TGTGCCAGTAGTCCGGACGGTGCCTCTGGGGCCAACGTCCTGACTTTC. Translating it yields CASSPDGASGANVLTF. J is TRBJ2-6 and V is TRBV19, with D uncertain. This CDR3 is built from 16 residues. The germline gives CDR1 LNHDA, CDR2 SQIVND (reference sequence). The ends were cut back, 5 bases at V and 0 bases at J, with 11 bases in the middle.

This chain uses TRBV7-2 with TRBJ2-1; perhaps TRBD1 as D (5 bases). The CDR3 has 15 amino acids. The V gene lost 1 base and the J gene lost 1 base, with 8 bases spanning the gap. Germline loops: CDR1 SGHTA, CDR2 FQGNSA. The CDR3 spells CASSLGGDSYNEQFF. The CDR3 nucleotides are TGTGCCAGCAGCTTAGGGGGCGATTCCTACAATGAGCAGTTCTTC.

This clone occurred once. The gene calls are TRBV5-4 and TRBJ1-4, with 10 bases that match TRBD1. Germline loops: CDR1 SGHNT, CDR2 YYREEE (reference sequence). The CDR3 sequence is 18 residues long. J lost 2 bases, V lost 3 bases, and 10 bases had no gene match. The DNA for the CDR3 is TGTGCCAGCAGCTCCCTGACAGGGGGCATGGGGACTAATGAAAAACTGTTTTTT. Amino acids: CASSSLTGGMGTNEKLFF.

This clone has a handful of counts. V and J are TRBV6-6 and TRBJ1-1; 10 bases agree with TRBD1. The CDR3 is 13 residues long. Germline V lookup: CDR1 MNHNY, CDR2 SVGAGI (reference sequence). V gave up 8 bases and J gave up 7 bases; unmatched junction bases: 7. In DNA, the CDR3 is TGTGCCAGCGGAAAGACAGGGGGCGTTGAAGCTTTCTTT. Residues: CASGKTGGVEAFF.

The chain employs TRBV7-9 and TRBJ2-5; unclear D gene. This CDR3 has 12 amino acids. From germline, CDR1 is SEHNR and CDR2 FQNEAQ (reference sequence). Trimming took off 8 bases at V and 0 bases at J, with 7 bases between the two ends. The CDR3 DNA sequence: TGTGCCAGCGACACCAACCAAGAGACCCAGTACTTC. This encodes CASDTNQETQYF.

V and J are TRBV7-9 and TRBJ1-4; D gene uncertain. The V gene lost 3 bases and the J gene lost 3 bases, with 2 bases spanning the gap. Germline lookup yields CDR1 SEHNR and CDR2 FQNEAQ (reference sequence). The CDR3 spans 12 residues. CDR3 sequence: CASSFPNEKLFF. In DNA, the CDR3 is TGTGCCAGCAGCTTTCCTAATGAAAAACTGTTTTTT.

The chain uses TRBV28 and TRBJ1-4; the D gene is possibly TRBD1 (6 bases). V lost 1 base and J lost 8, with 14 bases in between. There are 15 residues in the CDR3. Germline values: CDR1 MDHEN, CDR2 SYDVKM. CDR3: CASSLLSSGDEKLFF. The CDR3 coding sequence is TGTGCCAGCAGTTTATTGTCTTCAGGGGACGAAAAACTGTTTTTT.

In its sample, this clone was seen a few times. Relative to the germline gene, one junction end is altered; a read error may explain this. The rearrangement links TRBV6-6 to TRBJ2-7; D is tentatively TRBD1 or TRBD2 (5 bases each). The V gene's germline CDR1 is MNHNY and CDR2 SVGAGI (reference sequence). This CDR3 is built from 14 residues. The CDR3 DNA reads TGTGCCAGCAGTTACTCCGGGGCCTCCGACGAGCAGTACTTC. Protein: CASSYSGASDEQYF.

This clone was seen only once. The chain has TRBV7-3 and TRBJ2-7; D may be TRBD1 (7 bases). Germline lookup yields CDR1 SGHTA and CDR2 FQGTGA. V gave up 2 bases and J gave up 5 bases, with 10 bases separating them. The CDR3 contains 13 residues. This CDR3 reads CASSLQGGNEQYF. CDR3 bases: TGTGCCAGCAGCTTACAGGGGGGTAACGAGCAGTACTTC.

The gene calls are TRBV7-2 and TRBJ2-7; D is unresolved. The CDR3 totals 14 residues. V lost 5 bases to trimming and J lost 4 bases, with 15 bases between them. CDR1 and CDR2 (germline): SGHTA, FQGNSA. In DNA, the CDR3 is TGTGCCAGCAGCATAGACACACCAGAATACGAGCAGTACTTC. Residues: CASSIDTPEYEQYF.

The J gene is TRBJ2-2, the V gene TRBV7-9, with D unclear. V gave up 2 bases and J gave up 7 bases, with 11 bases separating them. The CDR3 sequence is 14 residues long. Per germline, CDR1 SEHNR and CDR2 FQNEAQ (reference sequence). The CDR3: CASSLKSSSGELFF. The CDR3 nucleotides read TGTGCCAGCAGCTTAAAGTCCAGCAGCGGGGAGCTGTTTTTT. The full variable domain, in which reference TRBV7-9 and TRBJ2-2 provide the parts outside the CDR3, is DTGVSQNPRHKITKRGQNVTFRCDPISEHNRLYWYRQTLGQGPEFLTYFQNEAQLEKSRLLSDRFSAERPKGSFSTLEIQRTEQGDSAMYLCASSLKSSSGELFFGEGSRLTVL.

As for this clone: Other DNA sequences within the sample encode an identical CDR3. V is TRBV18 and J is TRBJ1-5, with TRBD1 identical over 10 bases. The CDR3 consists of 14 residues. V trimming: 3 bases; J trimming: 5 bases; junction bases outside the gene matches: 1. Per the germline V gene, CDR1 is KGHSH and CDR2 is LQKENI. The CDR3 DNA is TGTGCCAGCTCACCGGGGACAGGGGATCAGCCCCAGCATTTT. Protein: CASSPGTGDQPQHF.

Points on this clone: Other DNA sequences in this specimen translate into the identical CDR3. J is TRBJ2-7 and V is TRBV30, with a weak D call TRBD2 (5 bases). The germline V gene encodes CDR1 GTSNPN and CDR2 SVGIG (reference sequence). The length of the CDR3 is 12 residues. V lost 0 bases to trimming and J lost 4 bases, with 7 bases between them. The CDR3 bases are TGTGCCTGGAGTGTAACGGGGTACGAGCAGTACTTC. Amino acid sequence: CAWSVTGYEQYF.

The chain links TRBV7-2 to TRBJ2-3; D remains unclear. Germline loops: CDR1 SGHTA, CDR2 FQGNSA. Trimming took off 6 bases at V and 3 bases at J, with 16 bases between the two ends. There are 15 residues in the CDR3. The CDR3 loop is CASRARLLRTDTQYF. The CDR3 DNA reads as TGTGCCAGCAGAGCGAGGCTACTAAGGACAGATACGCAGTATTTT.

The rearrangement joins TRBV5-1 to TRBJ2-2; D remains ambiguous. The germline gives CDR1 SGHRS, CDR2 YFSETQ. The length of the CDR3 is 12 residues. V was clipped by 2 bases and J by 8 bases, with 7 bases between them. DNA for the CDR3: TGCGCCAGCAGCTTTACAGCTGGGGAGCTGTTTTTT. It is translated as CASSFTAGELFF.

V and J are TRBV28 and TRBJ1-1; D call uncertain. With 5 bases removed from V and 0 bases from J, the gap between germline ends came to 7 bases. The germline V gene has CDR1 MDHEN and CDR2 SYDVKM. There are 13 residues in the CDR3. The CDR3 loop reads CASSRALNTEAFF. CDR3 in DNA: TGTGCCAGCAGTCGGGCCCTGAACACTGAAGCTTTCTTT.

V is TRBV7-9 and J is TRBJ1-4, with TRBD1 matching 7 bases. CDR3 length: 15 residues. J was trimmed by 5 bases and V by 5 bases; bases with no gene match: 8. CDR1 SEHNR and CDR2 FQNEAQ come from the germline V gene (reference sequence). This CDR3 reads CASSNNPGQNEKLFF. CDR3 nucleotides: TGTGCCAGCAGCAATAACCCGGGACAGAATGAAAAACTGTTTTTT.

This clone showed up just once. The genes are TRBV19 and TRBJ1-5; the match to TRBD1 covers 7 bases. The CDR3 runs to 14 residues. Germline loops: CDR1 LNHDA, CDR2 SQIVND (reference sequence). The ends lost 5 bases at V and 3 bases at J; junction bases unmatched: 4. The CDR3 sequence is CASSAGQNNQPQHF. The CDR3 region has the DNA TGTGCCAGTAGTGCGGGACAGAACAATCAGCCCCAGCATTTT.

The V and J genes are TRBV15 and TRBJ2-2; TRBD2 is a possible D gene (5 bases). This CDR3 spans 14 amino acids. Looked up from germline, CDR1 is LNHNV and CDR2 is YYDKDF (reference sequence). Trimming removed 1 base from V and 3 bases from J, with 6 bases in between. The CDR3: CATSRAGDTGELFF. In nucleotides, the CDR3 is TGTGCCACCAGCAGAGCCGGGGACACCGGGGAGCTGTTTTTT.

This chain uses TRBV11-2 with TRBJ2-2; TRBD1 might be the D (6 bases). Per germline, CDR1 SGHAT and CDR2 FQNNGV. The ends were cut back, 8 bases at V and 6 bases at J, with 16 bases in the middle. The CDR3 is 14 amino acids. The CDR3 reads CASGTGMRPGELFF. The CDR3 nucleotides read TGTGCCAGCGGCACAGGGATGAGGCCCGGGGAGCTGTTTTTT.

This clone was seen a handful of times. The J gene is TRBJ2-3, the V gene TRBV28; 12 nucleotides agree with TRBD2. Germline CDR1 MDHEN, CDR2 SYDVKM. The CDR3 sequence is 15 residues long. Trimming took 6 bases from V and 6 from J; bases not matched to a gene: 7. In DNA, the CDR3 is TGTGCCAGCAGATCGACTAGCGGGAGTCGGGATACGCAGTATTTT. Encoded protein: CASRSTSGSRDTQYF.

This chain joins TRBV5-1 and TRBJ1-4, with 8 bases fitting TRBD1. Per the germline V gene, CDR1 is SGHRS and CDR2 is YFSETQ. Trimming at V came to 8 bases and at J to 0 bases, leaving 9 bases not matched to a gene. The CDR3 sequence is 16 residues long. CDR3 residues: CASTQTGAATNEKLFF. DNA of the CDR3: TGCGCCAGTACGCAGACAGGGGCTGCAACTAATGAAAAACTGTTTTTT.

The chain uses TRBV5-8 and TRBJ1-1; D remains unclear. The CDR3 covers 11 residues. Trimming took 6 bases from V and 3 from J, leaving 6 bases between them. Germline CDR1 and CDR2: SGHTS and YDEGEE. The CDR3 DNA reads TGTGCCAGCACTGCCGACACTGAAGCTTTCTTT. As protein: CASTADTEAFF.